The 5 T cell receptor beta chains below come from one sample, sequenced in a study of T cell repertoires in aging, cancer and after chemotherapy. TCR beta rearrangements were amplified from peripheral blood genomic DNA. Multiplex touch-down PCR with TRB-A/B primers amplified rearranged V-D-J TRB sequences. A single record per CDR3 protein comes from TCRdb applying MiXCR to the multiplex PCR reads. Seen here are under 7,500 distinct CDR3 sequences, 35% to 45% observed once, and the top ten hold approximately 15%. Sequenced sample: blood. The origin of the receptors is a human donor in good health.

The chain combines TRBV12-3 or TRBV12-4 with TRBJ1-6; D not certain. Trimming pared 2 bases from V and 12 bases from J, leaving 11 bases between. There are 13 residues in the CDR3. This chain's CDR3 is CASSLSFKQPLHF. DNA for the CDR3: TGTGCCAGCAGTTTATCTTTCAAACAACCCCTCCACTTT.

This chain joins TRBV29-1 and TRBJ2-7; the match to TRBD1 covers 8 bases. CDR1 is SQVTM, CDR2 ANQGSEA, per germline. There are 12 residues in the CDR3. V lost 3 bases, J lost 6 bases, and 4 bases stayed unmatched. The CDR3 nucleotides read TGCAGCGTTGAGGGACAGGTCGGCGAGCAGTACTTC. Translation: CSVEGQVGEQYF.

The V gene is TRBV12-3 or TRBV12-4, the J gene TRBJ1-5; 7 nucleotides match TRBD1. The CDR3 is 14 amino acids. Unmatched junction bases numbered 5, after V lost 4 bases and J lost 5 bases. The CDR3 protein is CASSYTGVDQPQHF. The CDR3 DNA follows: TGTGCCAGCAGTTATACAGGGGTGGATCAGCCCCAGCATTTT.

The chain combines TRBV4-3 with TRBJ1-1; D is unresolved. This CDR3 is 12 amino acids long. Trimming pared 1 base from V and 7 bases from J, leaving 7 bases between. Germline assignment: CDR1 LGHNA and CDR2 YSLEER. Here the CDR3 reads CASSQGGSEAFF. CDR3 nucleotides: TGCGCCAGCAGCCAAGGAGGGAGTGAAGCTTTCTTT.

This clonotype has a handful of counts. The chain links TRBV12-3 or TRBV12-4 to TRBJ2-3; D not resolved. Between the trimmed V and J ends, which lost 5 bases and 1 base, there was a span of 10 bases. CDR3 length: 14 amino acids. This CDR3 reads CASSPPPGTDTQYF. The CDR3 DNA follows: TGTGCCAGCAGTCCACCGCCGGGCACAGATACGCAGTATTTT.